Listed below are T cell receptor beta chains from one sample, sequenced in a study of low-dose radiotherapy and immunotherapy resistance in tumors. TCRdb fed the reads into MiXCR, producing one record per CDR3 protein. The sample includes some 52,000 distinct CDR3 sequences, around 34% of them seen just once. The sequencing used PBMCs, collected after low-dose radiotherapy plus immunotherapy. Source of these receptors: a male donor with rectosigmoid adenocarcinoma. Each CDR3 is given with its conserved first and last residue. A D gene is named only where the DNA matches it firmly. Clone size appears in some rows only: once, few, many, or a class for an expanded clone.

len | d_gene | j_gene | v_gene | abundance | CDR3nt | CDR3aa
16 | . | TRBJ2-6 | TRBV9 | many | TGTGCCAGCAGCAAAGAGGGGGCGGGGGGGGCCAACGTCCTGACTTTC | CASSKEGAGGANVLTF
16 | . | TRBJ2-5 | TRBV18 | . | TGTGCCAGCTCACCAATACCGGCACAGGGTTCGGAGACCCAGTACTTC | CASSPIPAQGSETQYF
15 | . | TRBJ1-3 | TRBV9 | many | TGTGCCAGCAGCGTAGGGGCCGCGCGGGGGAACACCATATATTTT | CASSVGAARGNTIYF
14 | . | TRBJ1-1 | TRBV27 | many | TGTGCCAGCAGTTTATCGCGGGGCGCGGCTGAAGCTTTCTTT | CASSLSRGAAEAFF
20 | TRBD1 | TRBJ2-1 | TRBV5-6 | many | TGTGCCAGCAGCTTTTATGTTTTTGGTCTCCGACAGGGTCCCTACAATGAGCAGTTCTTC | CASSFYVFGLRQGPYNEQFF
19 | TRBD2 | TRBJ2-3 | TRBV28 | . | TGTGCCAGCAGCCCTAACCCGGCTAGCGGGGGGAAAAGCACAGATACGCAGTATTTT | CASSPNPASGGKSTDTQYF
15 | . | TRBJ1-1 | TRBV3-1 | many | TGTGCCAGCAGCCAGAGTCACAGGGAAATCGCTGAAGCTTTCTTT | CASSQSHREIAEAFF
13 | TRBD1 | TRBJ1-6 | TRBV7-2 | . | TGTGCCAGCCGACAGGGGGACAGTTCACCCCTCCACTTT | CASRQGDSSPLHF
14 | TRBD1 | TRBJ2-7 | TRBV11-1 | few | TGTGCCAGCAGCCACCTCAGGGGGCTCGACGAGCAGTACTTC | CASSHLRGLDEQYF
12 | . | TRBJ2-1 | TRBV5-1 | . | TGCGCCAGCAGCTTTGGTTGGCGGAAGCAGTTCTTC | CASSFGWRKQFF
17 | TRBD2 | TRBJ2-1 | TRBV4-3 | many | TGCGCCAGCAGCCAAGCCCTTAGCGGGGGGGCCTACAATGAGCAGTTCTTC | CASSQALSGGAYNEQFF
15 | . | TRBJ2-7 | TRBV5-1 | few | TGCGCCAGCAGCGCATCCGGGACGGGGATGGGGGAGCAGTACTTC | CASSASGTGMGEQYF
16 | TRBD2 | TRBJ2-1 | TRBV5-1 | . | TGCGCCAGCAGCCCGGAGATAGCGGGAGGAAACAATGAGCAGTTCTTC | CASSPEIAGGNNEQFF
14 | . | TRBJ2-3 | TRBV27 | . | TGTGCCAGCAGTTTACTACGGAGCACAGATACGCAGTATTTT | CASSLLRSTDTQYF
12 | . | TRBJ2-3 | TRBV19 | . | TGTGCCACCGAGGACCGCACAGATATGCAGTATTTT | CATEDRTDMQYF
14 | TRBD1 | TRBJ2-3 | TRBV5-1 | many | TGCGCCAGTTCAACAGGGGAACTCACAGATACGCAGTATTTT | CASSTGELTDTQYF
14 | TRBD2 | TRBJ2-7 | TRBV28 | . | TGTGCCAGCAGTCCCACTAGCGGGGGCTACGAGCAGTACTTC | CASSPTSGGYEQYF
16 | TRBD1 | TRBJ2-1 | TRBV5-1 | . | TGCGCCAGCAGCTTTAACCGGGACAGGGGGCTCTATGAGCAGTTCTTC | CASSFNRDRGLYEQFF
16 | TRBD2 | TRBJ2-3 | TRBV11-2 | many | TGTGCCAGCAGCTCGGCGGGGGGGGGTCTGGGGAATACGCAGTATTTT | CASSSAGGGLGNTQYF
12 | . | TRBJ2-7 | TRBV28 | many | TGTGCCAGCAGTTTTTTACCAGGGGAGCAGTACTTC | CASSFLPGEQYF
14 | . | TRBJ1-3 | TRBV6-2/TRBV6-3 | once | TGTGCCAGCACTAAAAATCGCTCTGGGAACAACATATATTTT | CASTKNRSGNNIYF
12 | TRBD1 | TRBJ2-7 | TRBV29-1 | many | TGCAGCGCCCTGGGACAGGGTACGGAGCAGTACTTC | CSALGQGTEQYF
12 | . | TRBJ2-1 | TRBV12-3/TRBV12-4 | . | TGTGCCAGCAGCGGGATGTACAATGAGCAGTTCTTC | CASSGMYNEQFF
13 | . | TRBJ1-1 | TRBV5-1 | many | TGCGCCACCAGGCCCGACTTGGACACTGAAGCTTTCTTT | CATRPDLDTEAFF
10 | . | TRBJ1-2 | TRBV28 | many | TGTGCCAGCAGTAGCATTGGCTACACCTTC | CASSSIGYTF
11 | . | TRBJ2-5 | TRBV7-2 | few | TGTGCCAGCAGCCCCGGGCAGACCCAGTACTTC | CASSPGQTQYF
15 | . | TRBJ2-3 | TRBV28 | . | TGTGCCAGCAGTTTAGGGGGGGCGCCGAAAGATACGCAGTATTTT | CASSLGGAPKDTQYF
14 | . | TRBJ1-1 | TRBV6-6 | . | TGTGCCAGCAGACAAAGCGGGACGAACACTGAAGCTTTCTTT | CASRQSGTNTEAFF